These T cell receptor beta chains were read from a single sample in a study of Japanese encephalitis immunity and Zika vaccine responses. Via MiXCR, TCRdb re-called the 5' RACE reads, giving one row per CDR3 protein. Of 300 to 350 distinct CDR3 sequences listed, 4.2% were seen once; the top ten hold approximately 30%. Sequenced here: antigen-activated CD8+ T cells from blood, cultured, sampled during a Zika inactivated vaccine study. Receptor source: an adult woman who received an inactivated Zika virus vaccine. Each CDR3 is given with its conserved first and last residue. A D gene is named only where the DNA matches it firmly. Clone size is not always given. Where it is, it says once, few, many or a class for expanded clones.

v_call,d_call,j_call,clone_size,cdr3_length,cdr3_nt,cdr3_aa
TRBV25-1,.,TRBJ2-3,few,11,TGTGCCAGCAGTGTCGGGGATACGCAGTATTTT,CASSVGDTQYF
TRBV6-1,.,TRBJ1-4,hyperexpanded,15,TGTGCCAGCAGTGAATCTGGGGTCCTGAATGAAAAACTGTTTTTT,CASSESGVLNEKLFF
TRBV12-3/TRBV12-4,TRBD1,TRBJ2-7,large,14,TGTGCCAGCAGTTTCTGGGACAGGGTTTACGAGCAGTACTTC,CASSFWDRVYEQYF
TRBV6-1,TRBD2,TRBJ2-1,.,14,TGTGCCAGCAGTGCCACTAGCGAGGTCAATGAGCAGTTCTTC,CASSATSEVNEQFF
TRBV7-6,.,TRBJ2-5,hyperexpanded,15,TGTGCCAGCAGCCCAGATTGGGGCGGGCGAGAGACCCAGTACTTC,CASSPDWGGRETQYF
TRBV4-1,TRBD1,TRBJ1-2,large,15,TGCGCCAGCAGCCGGGGGGACAGGGGGGACTATGGCTACACCTTC,CASSRGDRGDYGYTF
TRBV9,.,TRBJ1-1,medium-sized,15,TGTGCCAGCAGCGTAGTGGGTGGGTCGAACACTGAAGCTTTCTTT,CASSVVGGSNTEAFF
TRBV7-9,TRBD2,TRBJ2-1,large,17,TGTGCCAGCAGCTTTGGCGGGGGGGCCGTCATAGGCAATGAGCAGTTCTTC,CASSFGGGAVIGNEQFF
TRBV11-1,TRBD2,TRBJ2-7,few,16,TGTGCCAGCAGCTTACGGCCAGCGGGAGGTTCCTACGAGCAGTACTTC,CASSLRPAGGSYEQYF
TRBV7-8,.,TRBJ2-2,large,17,TGTGCCAGCAGCTTAGAAACATACAGACAGTCCACCGGGGAGCTGTTTTTT,CASSLETYRQSTGELFF
TRBV5-4,TRBD1,TRBJ1-2,few,17,TGTGCCAGCAGCGCGACAGGGGTCCAGAGTGCTTTCTGGGGCTACACCTTC,CASSATGVQSAFWGYTF
TRBV30,TRBD1,TRBJ1-2,medium-sized,16,TGTGCCTGGAGGTTCGTAGGACAGGCTTTTAACTATGGCTACACCTTC,CAWRFVGQAFNYGYTF
TRBV4-1,.,TRBJ1-5,medium-sized,19,TGCGCCAGCAGCCTTAGGGGGAGACACGGACTCGGGAGCAATCAGCCCCAGCATTTT,CASSLRGRHGLGSNQPQHF
TRBV9,.,TRBJ2-7,medium-sized,14,TGTGCCAGCAGCGTATCCGGCGGGATATACGAGCAGTACTTC,CASSVSGGIYEQYF
TRBV6-5,.,TRBJ2-7,large,12,TGTGCCAGCAGTTACAAGGGCTACGAGCAGTACTTC,CASSYKGYEQYF
TRBV13,.,TRBJ1-6,.,20,TGTGCCAGCAGCTTAGGTCTGGCATATTTTAAAATCTCCTATAATTCACCCCTCCACTTT,CASSLGLAYFKISYNSPLHF
TRBV5-1,TRBD1,TRBJ2-7,large,14,TGCGCCAGCAGCTCGGGACAGGGTTTAGACGAGCAGTACTTC,CASSSGQGLDEQYF
TRBV28,TRBD1,TRBJ1-3,large,16,TGTGCCAGCAGCCTGGACAGGGAAAAGGCTGGAAACACCATATATTTT,CASSLDREKAGNTIYF
TRBV21-1,.,TRBJ2-1,large,16,TGTGCCAGCAGCAACTTAGACAGGAGCTCCTACAATGAGCAGTTCTTC,CASSNLDRSSYNEQFF
TRBV29-1,.,TRBJ1-1,medium-sized,14,TGCAGCTCTCTGGGGTGGGGCTTGAACACTGAAGCTTTCTTT,CSSLGWGLNTEAFF
TRBV3-1,.,TRBJ2-2,medium-sized,15,TGTGCCAGCAGCCAAGAGGACTTTAACACCGGGGAGCTGTTTTTT,CASSQEDFNTGELFF
TRBV5-1,.,TRBJ1-2,medium-sized,15,TGCGCCAGCCGCTTTATACCGTCCTTTAACTATGGCTACACCTTC,CASRFIPSFNYGYTF
TRBV9,TRBD2,TRBJ2-7,large,18,TGTGCCAGCAGCGTAGATTCTAGCGGGAGGGCCTTTCCTTACGAGCAGTACTTC,CASSVDSSGRAFPYEQYF
TRBV6-5,.,TRBJ2-2,large,14,TGTGCCAGCAGTTGGGGGACTTCCACCGGGGAGCTGTTTTTT,CASSWGTSTGELFF
TRBV21-1,.,TRBJ1-4,few,17,TGTGCCAGCAGCAAAGAGTTCGGAGGACAGGGCAATGAAAAACTGTTTTTT,CASSKEFGGQGNEKLFF
TRBV21-1,.,TRBJ2-3,large,19,TGTGCCAGCGATTGTGGAGGCTCGGGAGGGGGCAGGCGACCAGATACGCAGTATTTT,CASDCGGSGGGRRPDTQYF
TRBV27,.,TRBJ2-1,large,15,TGTGCCAGCAGGACGAGACTAGAACTCTACAATGAGCAGTTCTTC,CASRTRLELYNEQFF
TRBV11-2,.,TRBJ1-4,large,16,TGTGCCAGCAGCCGCGGGCGGGGACCAGAGGGGGAAAAACTGTTTTTT,CASSRGRGPEGEKLFF
TRBV5-1,.,TRBJ1-2,large,14,TGCGCCAGCAGCTCGGGTCAGGGAGACTATGGCTACACCTTC,CASSSGQGDYGYTF
TRBV9,.,TRBJ1-1,few,17,TGTGCCAGCAGCCCACTAGGTGGGAGAAGATTGAACACTGAAGCTTTCTTT,CASSPLGGRRLNTEAFF
TRBV10-2,.,TRBJ2-5,medium-sized,12,TGCGCCAGCAGTCGCCGGGAAGAGACCCAGTACTTC,CASSRREETQYF
TRBV9,.,TRBJ2-1,medium-sized,13,TGTGCCAGCAGCGTAGAGGGCGGGTATGAGCAGTTCTTC,CASSVEGGYEQFF
TRBV5-1,TRBD2,TRBJ2-7,medium-sized,17,TGCGCCAGCAGCCAACGGACGGTGCGGGGGAGGTTCTACGAGCAGTACTTC,CASSQRTVRGRFYEQYF
TRBV25-1,TRBD1,TRBJ1-5,large,15,TGTGCCAGCAGTGAATTCGACAGGGGGATGCAGCCCCAGCATTTT,CASSEFDRGMQPQHF